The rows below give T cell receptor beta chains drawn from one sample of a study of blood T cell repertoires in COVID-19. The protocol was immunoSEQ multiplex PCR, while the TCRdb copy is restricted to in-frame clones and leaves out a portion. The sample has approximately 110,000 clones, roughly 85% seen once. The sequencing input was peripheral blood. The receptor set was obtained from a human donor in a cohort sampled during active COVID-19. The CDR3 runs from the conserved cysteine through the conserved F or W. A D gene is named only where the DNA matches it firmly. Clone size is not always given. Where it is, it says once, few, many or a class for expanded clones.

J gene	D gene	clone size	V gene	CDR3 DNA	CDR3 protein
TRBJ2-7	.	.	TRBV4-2	TGTGCCAGCAGCCAAGATCCATTACAAACCTACGAGCAGTACTTC	CASSQDPLQTYEQYF
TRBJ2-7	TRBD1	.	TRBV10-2	TGCGCCACAGCAGACAGGGCTGCGTGGGCCGAGCAGTACTTC	CATADRAAWAEQYF
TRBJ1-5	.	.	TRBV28	TGTGCCAGCAGGAGGGGGGGCAGGAATGGCAATCAGCCCCAGCATTTT	CASRRGGRNGNQPQHF
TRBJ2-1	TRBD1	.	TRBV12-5	TGTGCTAGTGGTGACCGGGACAGCTACAATGAGCAGTTCTTC	CASGDRDSYNEQFF
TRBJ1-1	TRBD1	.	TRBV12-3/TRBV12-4	TGTGCCAGCAGTCCGACAGGGGCTATAGCTTTCTTT	CASSPTGAIAFF
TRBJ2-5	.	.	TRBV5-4	TGTGCCAGCAGCTTGGGTTATCGGGAGACCCAGTACTTC	CASSLGYRETQYF
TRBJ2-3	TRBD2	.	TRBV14	TGTGCCAGCAGCCAACCGAAGGGACTAGGAAGCACAGATACGCAGTATTTT	CASSQPKGLGSTDTQYF
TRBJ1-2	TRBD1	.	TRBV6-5	TGTGCCAGCAGACAGGACAGGAACCTCTATGGCTACACCTTC	CASRQDRNLYGYTF
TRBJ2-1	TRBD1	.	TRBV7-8	TGTGCCAGCAGCTTAACCGGGACAGAATACAATGAGCAGTTCTTC	CASSLTGTEYNEQFF
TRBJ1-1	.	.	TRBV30	TGTGCCTGGAGTGTAGCGACTCGAGCTTTCTTT	CAWSVATRAFF
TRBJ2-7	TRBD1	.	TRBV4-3	TGCGCCAGCAGCCAAGCCTTGGACAGGGACTACGAGCAGTACTTC	CASSQALDRDYEQYF
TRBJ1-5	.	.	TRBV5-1	TGCGCCAGCAGCTCTGAGGGCGGACTCAATCAGCCCCAGCATTTT	CASSSEGGLNQPQHF
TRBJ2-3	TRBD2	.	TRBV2	TGTGCCAGCACTGTGACTAGCGTAGACACAGATACGCAGTATTTT	CASTVTSVDTDTQYF
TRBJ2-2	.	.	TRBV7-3	TGTGCCAGCAGCTTAAGCGGTTCCACTAACACCGGGGAGCTGTTTTTT	CASSLSGSTNTGELFF
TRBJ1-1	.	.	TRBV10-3	TGTGCCATCAGTGATGTAACGGGCACTGAAGCTTTCTTT	CAISDVTGTEAFF
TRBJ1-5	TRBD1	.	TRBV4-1	TGCGCCAGCAGCCAACGACAGGGGCCAAATCAGCCCCAGCATTTT	CASSQRQGPNQPQHF
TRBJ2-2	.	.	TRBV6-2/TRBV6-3	TGTGCCAGCAGTTACCCCTCGACCGGGGAGCTGTTTTTT	CASSYPSTGELFF
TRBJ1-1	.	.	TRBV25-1	TGTGCCAGCAGTTTCGGCAGGCCGCCCTCAGCTTTCTTT	CASSFGRPPSAFF
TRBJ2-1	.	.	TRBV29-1	TGCAGCGTTTCCTCGGCGGGGGCCACCGCTGAGCAGTTCTTC	CSVSSAGATAEQFF
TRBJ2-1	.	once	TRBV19	TGTGCCAGTATGACTAGTGGACTCCCAAAGCAGTTCTTC	CASMTSGLPKQFF
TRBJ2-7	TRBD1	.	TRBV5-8	TGTGCCAGCAGCCCCCGGGACAGGGGCTACGAGCAGTACTTC	CASSPRDRGYEQYF
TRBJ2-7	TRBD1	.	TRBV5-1	TGCGCCAGCAGCCTGGGGGGGACAGGGATATCCGAGCAGTACTTC	CASSLGGTGISEQYF
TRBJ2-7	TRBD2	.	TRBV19	TGTGCCAGTAGTATAGGGGTAGCGGGACCCCTCTACGAGCAGTACTTC	CASSIGVAGPLYEQYF
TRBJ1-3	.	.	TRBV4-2	TGTGCCAGCAGCCAAGATGGTCGCCGGGTCTCTGGAAACACCATATATTTT	CASSQDGRRVSGNTIYF
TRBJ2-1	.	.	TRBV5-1	TGCGCCAGCAGCTTCAGGGGGGAAACCTACAATGAGCAGTTCTTC	CASSFRGETYNEQFF
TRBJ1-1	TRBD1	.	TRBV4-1	TGCGCCAGCAGCCAACGTACAACAGGGGAGAACACTGAAGCTTTCTTT	CASSQRTTGENTEAFF
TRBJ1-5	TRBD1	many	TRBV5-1	TGCGCCAGCAGCCTGGGGACAGACAATCAGCCCCAGCATTTT	CASSLGTDNQPQHF
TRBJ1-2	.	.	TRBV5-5	TGTGCCAGCAGCTTGGGTGGGACAACCACTCTCTATGGCTACACCTTC	CASSLGGTTTLYGYTF
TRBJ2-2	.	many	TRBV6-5	TGTGCCAGCAGTTACTCCCGCCGGGTCCCCACCGGGGAGCTGTTTTTT	CASSYSRRVPTGELFF
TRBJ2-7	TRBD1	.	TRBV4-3	TGCGCCAGCAGCCAAGGACAGGGGGTTTTCTACGAGCAGTACTTC	CASSQGQGVFYEQYF
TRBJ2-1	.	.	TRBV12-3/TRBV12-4	TGTGCCAGCAGGACAAAGAATGAGCAGTTCTTC	CASRTKNEQFF
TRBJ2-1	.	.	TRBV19	TGTGCCAGTAGCCTCCTAGTCTCCAATGAGCAGTTCTTC	CASSLLVSNEQFF
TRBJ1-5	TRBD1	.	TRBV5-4	TGTGCCAGCAGCTTGGACAGGGGTCAGCCCCAGCATTTT	CASSLDRGQPQHF
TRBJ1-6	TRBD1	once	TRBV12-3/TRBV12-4	TGTGCCAGCAGTACAGGGGCCGGGTCACCCCTCCACTTT	CASSTGAGSPLHF
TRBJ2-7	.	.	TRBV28	TGTGCCAGCAGAAGACAGGGACTGGTGTACGAGCAGTACTTC	CASRRQGLVYEQYF
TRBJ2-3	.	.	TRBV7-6	TGTGCCAGCAGCTTAGTCCCCGATAGACTAGTCGCCACAGATACGCAGTATTTT	CASSLVPDRLVATDTQYF
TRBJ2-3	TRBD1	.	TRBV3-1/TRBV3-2	TGTGCCAGCAGCCGGCTCGGACAGGGCAACACAGATACGCAGTATTTT	CASSRLGQGNTDTQYF
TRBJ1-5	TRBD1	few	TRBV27	TGTGCCAGCAGTTTTGGCACAGGGGGGCAGCCCCAGCATTTT	CASSFGTGGQPQHF
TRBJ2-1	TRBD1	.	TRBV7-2	TGTGCCAGCAGCAGCACCGGGACAGGGGGGGGATCCTACAATGAGCAGTTCTTC	CASSSTGTGGGSYNEQFF
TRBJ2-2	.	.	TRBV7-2	TGTGCCAGCAGCGAGCGTTTGATAGACACCGGGGAGCTGTTTTTT	CASSERLIDTGELFF
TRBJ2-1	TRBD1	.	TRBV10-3	TGTGCCATCAGTGAGGGACAGGCTGCCAATGAGCAGTTCTTC	CAISEGQAANEQFF
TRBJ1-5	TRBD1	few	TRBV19	TGTGCCAGTAGTACCTCAGGACAGGGCAATCAGCCCCAGCATTTT	CASSTSGQGNQPQHF
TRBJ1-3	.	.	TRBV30	TGTGCCTGGAGTGTACCCCCCACAGGGATCTCTGGAAACACCATATATTTT	CAWSVPPTGISGNTIYF
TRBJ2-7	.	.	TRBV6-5	TGTGCCAGCAGTTACTCGACCCCAGGGTACCAGCAGTACTTC	CASSYSTPGYQQYF
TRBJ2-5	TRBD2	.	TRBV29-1	TGCAGCGTGTACGGGACTAGGCAAGAGACCCAGTACTTC	CSVYGTRQETQYF
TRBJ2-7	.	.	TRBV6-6	TGTGCCAGCAACATCGCGGGGTTCTCCTACGAGCAGTACTTC	CASNIAGFSYEQYF
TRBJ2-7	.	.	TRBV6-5	TGTGCCAGCACACCCTTGGGACTGGCGTCCTACGAGCAGTACTTC	CASTPLGLASYEQYF
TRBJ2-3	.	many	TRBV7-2	TGTGCCAGCAGCTTAACGGCCACGACTAGCACAGATACGCAGTATTTT	CASSLTATTSTDTQYF
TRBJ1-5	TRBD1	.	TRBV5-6	TGTGCCAGCAGCTTCCAGGGGGCAGGGCAGCCCCAGCATTTT	CASSFQGAGQPQHF
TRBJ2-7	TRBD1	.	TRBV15	TGTGCCACCAGCAGAGAACAGGGGGGTTCCTACGAGCAGTACTTC	CATSREQGGSYEQYF